This T cell receptor (beta chain) was obtained from a study of OX40 agonist ivuxolimab in advanced cancers. Turning to the overall study: Ivuxolimab was a fully human IgG2 agonistic monoclonal antibody targeting the costimulatory receptor OX40 (CD134). Prior anti-PD-1, anti-PD-L1 or anti-CTLA-4 therapy was permitted, and checkpoint inhibitors had been received by around 39% of dose-escalation patients. The paper describes the monotherapy dose-escalation part (N of about 47 patients) of the phase I trial of ivuxolimab. In the dose-escalation cohort, approximately 83% of patients were male, and the mean age was roughly 60 years with a range of roughly 20 to 79. Intravenous ivuxolimab was administered to patients every 2 weeks at six dose levels: 0.01, 0.1, 0.3, 1.5, 3 and 10 mg/kg. Of the roughly 52 dose-escalation patients, hepatocellular carcinoma was present in around 20, melanoma in roughly 15, renal cell carcinoma in 9 and head and neck cancer in 9. Peripheral TCRbeta sequencing was intended to test whether TCR sequence diversity was altered and clonal T-cell expansion was caused by ivuxolimab. Partial responses occurred in three dose-escalation patients, of whom one had hepatocellular carcinoma and two had cutaneous melanoma. Study-level results and caveats: Low levels of normalized T-cell clonal expansion were also seen in some patients who did not respond. In the 0.1-3.0 mg/kg groups, partial responders were among the patients with the lowest normalized peripheral clonal expansion, particularly in CD8+ T cells. At doses from 0.1 to 3.0 mg/kg, clonal expansion was seen in both CD4+ and CD8+ blood T cells between baseline and week 6. After ivuxolimab, more expanded clones were found on average in CD8+ T cells than in CD4+ T cells. The antigen specificity of the clonally expanded peripheral T cells was not determined.

Patients with autoimmune disease history or receiving systemic immunosuppression were excluded from the trial. Peripheral blood for TCR sequencing was drawn from every dose cohort at baseline, at cycle 4 day 1 and at cycle 7 day 1. The samples were drawn from a first-in-human, open-label, multicenter phase I dose-escalation trial of ivuxolimab. The trial enrolled adults with locally advanced or metastatic head and neck squamous cell, hepatocellular, melanoma or renal cell carcinoma. Before TCR sequencing, CD4+ T cells and CD8+ T cells from peripheral blood were sorted into separate populations. The count of this clone is one. This clone's antigen is unknown. Nothing much larger sits one base from this clone, and base qualities are not available. At the junction V is shortened by 0 bases and J by 5 bases; bases outside the gene matches: 3. CDR1 and CDR2 are read off the germline V gene as SGHDT and YYEEEE. The CDR3 runs 15 amino acids, cysteine and phenylalanine included. Only the CDR3 portion is preserved as DNA: 45 bases, with reading frame beginning at the first base.

Genomic DNA was isolated from the sorted cells so that the TCRbeta CDR3 region could be sequenced. The immunoSEQ Assay was used to sequence the TCRbeta CDR3 regions. TCRdb took over this immuneACCESS table, retaining in-frame rearrangements with V and J assigned. Such tables are incomplete; in checked studies, under half of the missing clones stem from an unresolved V gene, and the remainder is unexplained. A total of tens of thousands of clones appear in this sample, roughly nine tenths of them only once. The ten largest clonotypes hold over 4.5% of the sample. Rearrangement joined TRBV5-6 to TRBJ2-7; 12 junctional bases match TRBD1. The sequence was obtained from an adult with an advanced solid tumor such as melanoma, head and neck, liver or kidney cancer. The source material was CD4+ or CD8+ T cells sorted from blood, sampled in a trial of the OX40 agonist ivuxolimab. For the CDR3, the sequence is CASSLGGTGGDEQYF. The sequenced DNA is TGTGCCAGCAGCTTGGGCGGGACAGGGGGCGACGAGCAGTACTTC.